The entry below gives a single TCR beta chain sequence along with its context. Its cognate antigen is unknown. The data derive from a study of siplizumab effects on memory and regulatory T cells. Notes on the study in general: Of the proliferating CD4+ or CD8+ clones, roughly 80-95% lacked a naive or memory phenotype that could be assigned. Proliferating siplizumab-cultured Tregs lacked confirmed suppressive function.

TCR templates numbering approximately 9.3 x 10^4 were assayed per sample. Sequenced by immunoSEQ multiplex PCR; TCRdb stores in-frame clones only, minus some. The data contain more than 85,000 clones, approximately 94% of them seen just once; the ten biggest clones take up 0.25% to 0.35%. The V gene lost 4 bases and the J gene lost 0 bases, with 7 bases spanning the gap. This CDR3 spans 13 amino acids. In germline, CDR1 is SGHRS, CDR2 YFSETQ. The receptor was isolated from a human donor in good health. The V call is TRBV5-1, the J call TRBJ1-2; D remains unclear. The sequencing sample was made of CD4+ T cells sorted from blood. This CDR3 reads CASSNRANYGYTF. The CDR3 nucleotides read TGCGCCAGCAGCAACCGGGCTAACTATGGCTACACCTTC.